This TCR beta chain was captured by sequencing in a study of blood T cell repertoires in COVID-19. The wider study: Samples of COVID-19 (acute and convalescent) were obtained from the United States, Italy and Spain.

Libraries were prepared by immunoSEQ multiplex PCR; TCRdb keeps only in-frame clonotypes and omits some of them. The sample has approximately 200,000 clones, more than 75% seen once; the top ten hold roughly 20%. While infection was still active, Seattle patients were enrolled and then followed longitudinally. The sequencing sample was made of peripheral blood. The source is a person aged 70 to 85 with COVID-19, enrolled during active disease.

The chain's CDR3 is CASTPREAKNIQYF. The CDR3 DNA sequence: TGTGCCAGCACCCCCCGGGAAGCCAAAAACATTCAGTACTTC. The chain uses TRBV7-9 and TRBJ2-4; D perhaps matches TRBD2 (5 bases). Germline CDR1 reads SEHNR; CDR2 reads FQNEAQ (reference sequence). The CDR3 loop spans 14 amino acids. The V gene lost 7 bases and the J gene lost 0 bases, with 10 bases spanning the gap.